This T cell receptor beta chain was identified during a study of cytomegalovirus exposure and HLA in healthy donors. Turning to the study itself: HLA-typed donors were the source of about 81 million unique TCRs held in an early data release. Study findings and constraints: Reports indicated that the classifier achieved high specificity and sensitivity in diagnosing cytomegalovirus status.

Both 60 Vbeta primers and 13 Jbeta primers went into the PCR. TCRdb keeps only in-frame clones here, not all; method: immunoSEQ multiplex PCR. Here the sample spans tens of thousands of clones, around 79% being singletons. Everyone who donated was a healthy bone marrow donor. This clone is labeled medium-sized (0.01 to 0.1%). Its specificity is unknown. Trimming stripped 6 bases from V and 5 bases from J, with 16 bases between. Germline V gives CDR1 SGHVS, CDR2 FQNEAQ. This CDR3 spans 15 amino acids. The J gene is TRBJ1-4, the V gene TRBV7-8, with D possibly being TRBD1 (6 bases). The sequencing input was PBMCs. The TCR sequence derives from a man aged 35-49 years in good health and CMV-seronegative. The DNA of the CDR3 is TGTGCCAGCAGTCACGCAGGGGATTGGAATGAAAAACTGTTTTTT. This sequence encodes CASSHAGDWNEKLFF.